The source of this T cell receptor beta chain is a study of cytomegalovirus exposure and HLA in healthy donors. Findings and limits, study-wide: According to reports, the classifier identified cytomegalovirus status with high specificity and sensitivity.

The CDR3 loop spans 15 amino acids. Trimming took 1 base from V and 2 from J, leaving 11 bases between them. From germline, CDR1 is SEHNR and CDR2 FQNEAQ (reference sequence). Libraries were prepared by immunoSEQ multiplex PCR; TCRdb keeps only in-frame clonotypes and omits some of them. Among over 120,000 clones listed, roughly 89% were seen once. Turning to this clone: Its specificity is unknown.

The receptor was isolated from a man between 18 and 35 years old in good health and CMV-seropositive. Sequences were obtained from PBMCs. The V and J genes are TRBV7-9 and TRBJ1-1; D unclear. The DNA of the CDR3 is TGTGCCAGCAGCTTAGTCCGCAGAAGTAACACTGAAGCTTTCTTT. It is translated as CASSLVRRSNTEAFF.